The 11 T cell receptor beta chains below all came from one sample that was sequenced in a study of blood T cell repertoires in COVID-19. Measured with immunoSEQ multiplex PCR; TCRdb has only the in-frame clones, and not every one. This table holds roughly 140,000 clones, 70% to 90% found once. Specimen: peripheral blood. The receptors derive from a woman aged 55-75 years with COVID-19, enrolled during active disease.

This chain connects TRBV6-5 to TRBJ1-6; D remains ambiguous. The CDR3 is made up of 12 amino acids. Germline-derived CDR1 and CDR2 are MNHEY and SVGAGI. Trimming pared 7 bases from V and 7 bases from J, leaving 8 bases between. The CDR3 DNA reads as TGTGCCAGCACCCCGGGGAATTCACCCCTCCACTTT. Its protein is CASTPGNSPLHF.

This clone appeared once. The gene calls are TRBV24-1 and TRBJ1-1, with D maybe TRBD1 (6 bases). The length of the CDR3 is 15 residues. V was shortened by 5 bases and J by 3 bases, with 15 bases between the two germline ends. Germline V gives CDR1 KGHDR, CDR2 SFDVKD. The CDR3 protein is CATSAGWGLDTEAFF. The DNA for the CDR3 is TGTGCCACCAGTGCCGGATGGGGGCTCGACACTGAAGCTTTCTTT.

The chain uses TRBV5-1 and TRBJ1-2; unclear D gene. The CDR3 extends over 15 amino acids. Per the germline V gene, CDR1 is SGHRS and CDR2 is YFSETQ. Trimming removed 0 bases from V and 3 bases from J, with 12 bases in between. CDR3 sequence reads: CASSLEPGSYYGYTF. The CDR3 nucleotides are TGCGCCAGCAGCTTGGAACCGGGGTCCTACTATGGCTACACCTTC.

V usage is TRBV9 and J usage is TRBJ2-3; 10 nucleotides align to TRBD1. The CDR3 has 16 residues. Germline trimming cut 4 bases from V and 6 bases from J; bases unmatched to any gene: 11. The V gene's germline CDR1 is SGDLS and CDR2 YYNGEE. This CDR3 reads CASSPRDRGGGDTQYF. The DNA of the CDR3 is TGTGCCAGCAGCCCTCGGGACAGGGGAGGAGGGGATACGCAGTATTTT.

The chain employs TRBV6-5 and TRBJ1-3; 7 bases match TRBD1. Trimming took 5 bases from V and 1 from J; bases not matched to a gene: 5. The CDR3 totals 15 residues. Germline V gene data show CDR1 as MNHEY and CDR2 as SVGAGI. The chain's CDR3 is CASSIYRGSGNTIYF. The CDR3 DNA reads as TGTGCCAGCAGTATATACAGGGGATCTGGAAACACCATATATTTT.

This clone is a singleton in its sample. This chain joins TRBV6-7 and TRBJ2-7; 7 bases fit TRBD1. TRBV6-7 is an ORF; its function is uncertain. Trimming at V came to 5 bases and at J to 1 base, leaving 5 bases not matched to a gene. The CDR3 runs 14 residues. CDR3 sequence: CASSLQGVSYEQYF. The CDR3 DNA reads TGTGCCAGCAGTCTTCAGGGGGTATCCTACGAGCAGTACTTC.

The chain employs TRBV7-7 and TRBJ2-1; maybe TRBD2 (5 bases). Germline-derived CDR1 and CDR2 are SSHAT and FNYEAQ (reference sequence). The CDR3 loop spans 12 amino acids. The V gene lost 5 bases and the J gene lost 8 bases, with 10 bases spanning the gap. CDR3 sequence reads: CASSRDGDEQFF. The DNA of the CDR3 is TGTGCCAGCAGCCGGGATGGAGATGAGCAGTTCTTC.

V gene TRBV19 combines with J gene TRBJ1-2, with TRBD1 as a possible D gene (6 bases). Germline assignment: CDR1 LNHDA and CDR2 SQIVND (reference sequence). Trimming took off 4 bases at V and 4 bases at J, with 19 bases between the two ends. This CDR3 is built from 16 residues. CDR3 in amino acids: CASSTPGTPNSYGYTF. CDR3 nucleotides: TGTGCCAGTAGTACCCCCGGGACACCAAACAGCTATGGCTACACCTTC.

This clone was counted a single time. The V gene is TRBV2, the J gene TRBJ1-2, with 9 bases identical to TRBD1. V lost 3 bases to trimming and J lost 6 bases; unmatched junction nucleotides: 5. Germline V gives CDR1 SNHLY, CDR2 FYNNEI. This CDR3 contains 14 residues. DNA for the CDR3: TGTGCCAGCAGTGAGGAGGGGACAGGGAATGGCTACACCTTC. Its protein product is CASSEEGTGNGYTF.

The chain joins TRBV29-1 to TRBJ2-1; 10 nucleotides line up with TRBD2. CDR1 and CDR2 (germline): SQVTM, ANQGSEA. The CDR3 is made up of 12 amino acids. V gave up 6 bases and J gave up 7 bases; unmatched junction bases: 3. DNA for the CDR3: TGCAGCGTCGGACTAGCGGTGAATGAGCAGTTCTTC. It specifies CSVGLAVNEQFF.

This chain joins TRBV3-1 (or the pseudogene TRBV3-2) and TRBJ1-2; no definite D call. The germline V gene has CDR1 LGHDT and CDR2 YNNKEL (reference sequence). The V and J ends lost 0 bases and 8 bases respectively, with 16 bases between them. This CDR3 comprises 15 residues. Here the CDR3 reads CASSQDIGSREGYTF. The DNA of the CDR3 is TGTGCCAGCAGCCAAGATATAGGGTCACGGGAGGGCTACACCTTC.